This is a list of T cell receptor beta chains from one sample in a study of regulatory and conventional T cells in RAG deficiency. Some clones are missing from TCRdb's copy, which holds only in-frame ones; the method was immunoSEQ multiplex PCR. The table includes tens of thousands of clones, over 80% detected once. The same data also went into a second study, on regulatory T cells.

The sequencing input was Tregs sorted from blood. All receptors derive from a human donor in good health. Each CDR3 is given with its conserved first and last residue. The order of the fields is clone size, V gene, J gene, CDR3 protein. The size field is filled for only some rows; it gives once, few, many or a size class.

>once|TRBV5-6|TRBJ2-1
CASSFLGLAGDNEQFF
>NA|TRBV6-1|TRBJ1-1
CASSQQTGMNTEAFF
>NA|TRBV5-6|TRBJ1-1
CASSLQRDTEAFF
>NA|TRBV5-5|TRBJ2-2
CASSPGPTGELFF
>NA|TRBV6-1|TRBJ2-5
CASTRTGGVEETQYF
>NA|TRBV30|TRBJ1-1
CAWSWVDERDPPLFF
>NA|TRBV7-2|TRBJ2-5
CASSLVRRSPRETQYF
>NA|TRBV19|TRBJ1-1
CASLPRPANTEAFF
>NA|TRBV5-1|TRBJ2-3
CASRPSTTDTQYF
>NA|TRBV28|TRBJ2-4
CASSSRTGRGGGIQYF
>NA|TRBV5-1|TRBJ2-7
CASSPGTSGYEQYF
>NA|TRBV29-1|TRBJ1-2
CSVYPDRNYGYTF
>NA|TRBV18|TRBJ1-2
CASSPNRDGYTF
>medium-sized|TRBV11-2|TRBJ1-1
CASSRQGLRGTEAFF
>NA|TRBV9|TRBJ2-3
CASSYRDGRTDTQYF
>NA|TRBV27|TRBJ1-1
CASSFQGGGTEAFF
>NA|TRBV7-2|TRBJ2-3
CASSSRTGPDTQYF
>NA|TRBV27|TRBJ1-2
CASSPHWDSLKRGYTF
>NA|TRBV6-5|TRBJ1-2
CASKRGPGYGYTF
>NA|TRBV7-9|TRBJ1-1
CASRLNTEAFF
>NA|TRBV18|TRBJ2-1
CASSPQTEGSYNEQFF
>NA|TRBV27|TRBJ1-6
CASSFLGTENSPLHF
>NA|TRBV2|TRBJ1-1
CASSEERGTEAFF
>NA|TRBV6-1|TRBJ2-1
CASILSGGASEQFF
>once|TRBV19|TRBJ2-3
CASTRLAGHGDTQYF
>NA|TRBV7-6|TRBJ2-7
CASSRRNRSYEQYF
>NA|TRBV7-3|TRBJ2-7
CASSLTSGSYEQYF
>few|TRBV9|TRBJ2-5
CASSVRYSAQETQYF
>NA|TRBV30|TRBJ1-2
CAWSRGFGGYTF
>NA|TRBV30|TRBJ1-5
CAWSILGAGNQPQHF
>NA|TRBV5-5|TRBJ2-1
CASSWTPNNEQFF
>NA|TRBV7-8|TRBJ1-3
CASSKRGPGTGPSGNTIYF
>NA|TRBV10-3|TRBJ1-2
CAISEVAGHGYTF
>NA|TRBV5-1|TRBJ2-5
CATQASQGAGMPQYF
>NA|TRBV6-1|TRBJ1-5
CASSGGQVFNQPQHF
>NA|TRBV10-3|TRBJ2-2
CAAGGQSNTGELFF
>NA|TRBV6-1|TRBJ1-2
CAITRRGGYTF
>NA|TRBV5-5|TRBJ1-1
CASRGAEYLGGYNTEAFF
>NA|TRBV30|TRBJ2-7
CAWSVLYEQYF
>once|TRBV7-2|TRBJ2-7
CASSPWREQYF
>NA|TRBV6-5|TRBJ1-1
CASSYLGGNTEAFF
>NA|TRBV18|TRBJ1-1
CASSPPRGQRINTEAFF
>NA|TRBV7-2|TRBJ2-1
CASSFGDLGYNEQFF